Listed below are T cell receptor beta chains from one sample, sequenced in a study of blood T cells in healthy people across ages. TCRdb independently ran MiXCR on the 5' RACE reads; one entry per CDR3 protein. In the table there are around 800,000 distinct CDR3 sequences, around 24% of which are singletons. These data were also reused for a study on T cells of mothers and their children.

Sequencing was performed on blood. These receptors were obtained from a boy younger than 18 in good health. The CDR3 runs from the conserved cysteine through the conserved F or W. The order of the fields is D gene, CDR3 length, V gene, J gene, clone size, CDR3 protein, CDR3 DNA. A D gene is named only where the DNA matches it firmly. Size values are once, few and many counts, or a class for expanded clones, and some rows have none.

-	12	TRBV12-5	TRBJ2-7	-	CASGLTAVEQYF	TGTGCTAGTGGTTTGACAGCTGTCGAGCAGTACTTC
TRBD1	16	TRBV15	TRBJ1-6	-	CATSSPQGGRSSPLHF	TGTGCCACCAGCAGTCCTCAGGGGGGCAGGAGTTCACCCCTCCACTTT
-	14	TRBV20-1	TRBJ1-1	-	CSARVGEVETEAFF	TGCAGTGCTAGAGTAGGGGAGGTGGAGACTGAAGCTTTCTTT
-	13	TRBV7-2	TRBJ1-2	few	CASSYGYNYGYTF	TGTGCCAGCAGCTATGGATATAACTATGGCTACACCTTC
-	14	TRBV4-1	TRBJ2-7	-	CASRQTGQSYEQYF	TGCGCCAGCAGGCAGACAGGCCAATCCTACGAGCAGTACTTC
-	14	TRBV19	TRBJ2-3	few	CASRVHVRTDTQYF	TGTGCCAGTAGAGTTCACGTACGCACAGATACGCAGTATTTT
TRBD1	15	TRBV6-5	TRBJ1-4	-	CASSYSPGGRGKLFF	TGTGCCAGCAGTTACTCACCAGGGGGCCGGGGCAAACTGTTTTTT
-	14	TRBV12-3/TRBV12-4	TRBJ2-5	-	CASSRDEYQETQYF	TGTGCCAGCAGTCGAGACGAGTACCAAGAGACCCAGTACTTC
-	14	TRBV2	TRBJ2-3	-	CASSEAPSTDTQYF	TGTGCCAGCAGTGAAGCGCCGTCTACTGATACGCAGTATTTT
TRBD2	17	TRBV6-5	TRBJ2-1	few	CASSTRLAGGSYNEQFF	TGTGCCAGCAGTACTCGACTAGCGGGGGGCTCCTACAATGAGCAGTTCTTC
-	13	TRBV20-1	TRBJ2-1	-	CSAPGDTYNEQFF	TGCAGTGCGCCAGGGGACACCTACAATGAGCAGTTCTTC
-	15	TRBV6-5	TRBJ1-6	few	CASSYLQGIDSPLHF	TGTGCCAGCAGTTATCTACAGGGTATCGATTCACCCCTCCACTTT
TRBD2	16	TRBV5-1	TRBJ2-2	few	CASSLVPSGVIGELFF	TGCGCCAGCAGCTTGGTTCCTAGCGGGGTAATCGGGGAGCTGTTTTTT
-	15	TRBV3-1	TRBJ1-2	-	CASSQDWQVGHGYTF	TGTGCCAGCAGCCAAGATTGGCAAGTAGGACATGGCTACACCTTC
-	14	TRBV5-1	TRBJ2-1	few	CASSVTAPKDEQFF	TGCGCCAGCAGCGTAACGGCCCCGAAAGATGAGCAGTTCTTC
TRBD1	17	TRBV9	TRBJ1-2	-	CASSAIEAGTGHYGYTF	TGTGCCAGCAGCGCAATAGAAGCCGGGACAGGACACTATGGCTACACCTTC
-	11	TRBV29-1	TRBJ1-4	-	CSEQVGEKLFF	TGCAGCGAACAGGTTGGAGAAAAACTGTTTTTT
-	15	TRBV2	TRBJ2-5	-	CASSERAKPLETQYF	TGTGCCAGCAGTGAAAGGGCTAAACCTTTGGAGACCCAGTACTTC
-	16	TRBV28	TRBJ2-2	many	CASSQTGGAPTGELFF	TGTGCCAGCAGCCAAACAGGGGGGGCGCCCACCGGGGAGCTGTTTTTT
TRBD2	16	TRBV5-1	TRBJ2-1	few	CASSLQIRGGWNEQFF	TGCGCCAGCAGCTTGCAAATCCGGGGGGGCTGGAATGAGCAGTTCTTC
-	12	TRBV7-6	TRBJ2-1	few	CASSYAINEQFF	TGTGCCAGCAGCTATGCAATTAATGAGCAGTTCTTC
-	12	TRBV5-1	TRBJ1-2	few	CASSSDNYGYTF	TGCGCCAGCAGCTCGGACAACTATGGCTACACCTTC
-	13	TRBV20-1	TRBJ2-3	-	CSARDPGDYTQYF	TGCAGTGCTCGAGACCCGGGTGATTATACGCAGTATTTT
-	16	TRBV29-1	TRBJ2-3	-	CSVEGGGWRSEDTQYF	TGCAGCGTTGAAGGAGGCGGCTGGAGGAGTGAAGATACGCAGTATTTT
TRBD1	18	TRBV5-1	TRBJ2-7	-	CASSFSEIRQGGQYEQYF	TGCGCCAGCAGCTTTTCCGAAATCCGACAGGGGGGCCAATACGAGCAGTACTTC
-	16	TRBV7-3	TRBJ2-2	few	CASFKMGDGLTGELFF	TGTGCCAGCTTCAAGATGGGGGACGGACTCACCGGGGAGCTGTTTTTT
-	15	TRBV4-2	TRBJ2-2	-	CASSRLGVHTGELFF	TGTGCCAGCAGCAGACTCGGGGTCCACACCGGGGAGCTGTTTTTT
-	15	TRBV29-1	TRBJ1-1	-	CSVDNRDSGNTEAFF	TGCAGCGTTGATAACCGGGACTCGGGGAACACTGAAGCTTTCTTT
-	17	TRBV6-1	TRBJ1-2	-	CASSLLTGRRWADGYTF	TGTGCCAGCAGTCTGCTGACAGGCAGGAGGTGGGCAGATGGCTACACCTTC
TRBD2	16	TRBV20-1	TRBJ2-7	-	CSARSPRSAGTYEQYF	TGCAGTGCTAGATCCCCCCGGTCAGCGGGGACCTACGAGCAGTACTTC
TRBD1	18	TRBV5-1	TRBJ1-3	-	CASSRTGGTSSSGDTIYF	TGCGCCAGCAGCCGGACAGGGGGGACCTCGAGCTCTGGAGACACCATATATTTT
-	12	TRBV29-1	TRBJ2-4	many	CSVEDPKNIQYF	TGCAGCGTTGAGGATCCCAAAAACATTCAGTACTTC
-	14	TRBV7-9	TRBJ2-7	-	CASSWYLKPYEQYF	TGTGCCAGCAGCTGGTATCTTAAACCCTACGAGCAGTACTTC
-	13	TRBV6-5	TRBJ2-7	few	CASEGQTYYEQYF	TGTGCCAGCGAAGGACAGACGTACTACGAGCAGTACTTC
TRBD2	18	TRBV4-3	TRBJ2-1	once	CASSQDKGQAGGDNEQFF	TGCGCCAGCAGCCAAGATAAGGGGCAAGCGGGAGGGGACAATGAGCAGTTCTTC
TRBD2	17	TRBV11-2	TRBJ2-7	few	CASSRDVAGGSAYEQYF	TGTGCCAGCAGCCGCGATGTAGCGGGGGGCTCTGCCTACGAGCAGTACTTC
TRBD2	15	TRBV7-2	TRBJ2-3	-	CASGHGGSGRNTQYF	TGTGCCAGCGGCCACGGGGGGAGCGGGAGAAATACGCAGTATTTT
-	13	TRBV10-1	TRBJ2-5	few	CASSKGGEETQYF	TGCGCCAGCAGCAAAGGAGGGGAAGAGACCCAGTACTTC
-	16	TRBV7-9	TRBJ1-4	-	CSSSSQDRLNNEKLFF	TGTTCCAGCAGCTCTCAGGACAGACTTAATAATGAAAAACTGTTTTTT
-	17	TRBV24-1	TRBJ2-6	-	CATSDLDSFSGANVLTF	TGTGCCACCAGTGATTTGGACAGTTTCTCTGGGGCCAACGTCCTGACTTTC
-	15	TRBV15	TRBJ2-5	few	CATSERGGTLLTQYF	TGTGCCACCAGCGAACGAGGGGGGACTCTTTTGACCCAGTACTTC
-	14	TRBV6-1	TRBJ1-3	-	CASSVPVAGNTIYF	TGTGCCAGCAGTGTCCCGGTCGCTGGAAACACCATATATTTT
-	13	TRBV20-1	TRBJ2-5	-	CSASGMASETQYF	TGCAGTGCTAGTGGGATGGCGTCGGAGACCCAGTACTTC
TRBD2	16	TRBV7-6	TRBJ2-7	-	CASSPIGGESSYEQYF	TGTGCCAGCAGCCCCATTGGGGGGGAGAGCTCCTACGAGCAGTACTTC
-	14	TRBV5-1	TRBJ2-5	few	CASSLMGQEETQYF	TGCGCCAGCAGCTTGATGGGACAAGAAGAGACCCAGTACTTC
-	12	TRBV12-3/TRBV12-4	TRBJ2-7	few	CASSSYNYEQYF	TGTGCCAGCAGTAGTTACAACTACGAGCAGTACTTC
TRBD1	14	TRBV7-9	TRBJ1-4	-	CASGPSGTGEKLFF	TGTGCCAGCGGACCGTCCGGGACAGGGGAAAAACTGTTTTTT
-	15	TRBV29-1	TRBJ2-7	few	CSAHLQEGKVYEQYF	TGCAGCGCCCACCTCCAGGAGGGTAAGGTCTACGAGCAGTACTTC
TRBD1	15	TRBV5-1	TRBJ1-5	few	CASSPSGDSYQPQHF	TGCGCCAGCAGCCCCTCTGGGGACAGCTATCAGCCCCAGCATTTT
-	12	TRBV29-1	TRBJ2-4	-	CSVPLASGAQYF	TGCAGCGTTCCCCTTGCCTCGGGGGCTCAGTACTTC
TRBD2	17	TRBV7-9	TRBJ2-5	-	CASSPRLAGVVQETQYF	TGTGCCAGCAGTCCGAGACTAGCGGGGGTGGTCCAAGAGACCCAGTACTTC
TRBD2	13	TRBV28	TRBJ2-1	few	CASSLGSGRGQFF	TGTGCCAGCAGTTTGGGATCGGGGAGGGGGCAGTTCTTC
-	18	TRBV4-1	TRBJ2-3	-	CASSRGAGAPPSTDTQYF	TGCGCCAGCAGCCGGGGGGCGGGGGCCCCTCCTAGCACAGATACGCAGTATTTT
-	13	TRBV2	TRBJ2-7	few	CASSPLVRDEQYF	TGTGCCAGCAGTCCCCTTGTGCGGGACGAGCAGTACTTC
-	13	TRBV6-1	TRBJ2-7	-	CASRSAQGYEQYF	TGTGCCAGCAGGTCCGCACAGGGCTACGAGCAGTACTTC
TRBD1	15	TRBV5-1	TRBJ1-4	-	CASSPTGRGNEKLFF	TGCGCCAGCAGCCCGACAGGGCGAGGAAATGAAAAACTGTTTTTT
-	16	TRBV6-6	TRBJ2-3	-	CASSYATGASTDTQYF	TGTGCCAGCAGTTACGCCACCGGGGCTAGCACAGATACGCAGTATTTT
TRBD1	14	TRBV20-1	TRBJ1-1	-	CSARRQGAGAEAFF	TGCAGTGCTAGGCGACAGGGGGCCGGCGCTGAAGCTTTCTTT
-	16	TRBV14	TRBJ1-4	-	CASSPGTAYSWEKLFF	TGTGCCAGCAGCCCAGGGACGGCCTACTCTTGGGAAAAACTGTTTTTT